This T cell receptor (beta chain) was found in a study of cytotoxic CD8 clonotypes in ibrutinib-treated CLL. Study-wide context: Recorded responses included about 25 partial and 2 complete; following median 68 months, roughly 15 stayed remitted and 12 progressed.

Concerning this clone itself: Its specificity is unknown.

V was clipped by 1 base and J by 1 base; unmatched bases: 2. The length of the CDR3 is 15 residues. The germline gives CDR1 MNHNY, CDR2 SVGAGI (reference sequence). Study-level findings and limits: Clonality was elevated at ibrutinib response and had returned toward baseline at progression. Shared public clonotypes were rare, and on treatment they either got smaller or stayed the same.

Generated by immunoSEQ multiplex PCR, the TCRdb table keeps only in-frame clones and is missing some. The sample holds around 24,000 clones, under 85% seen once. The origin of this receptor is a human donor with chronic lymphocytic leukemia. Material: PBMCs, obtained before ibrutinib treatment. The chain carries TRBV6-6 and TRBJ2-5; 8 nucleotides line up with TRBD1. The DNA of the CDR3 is TGTGCCAGCAGTTACTGGACAGGGCCCCAAGAGACCCAGTACTTC. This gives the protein CASSYWTGPQETQYF.